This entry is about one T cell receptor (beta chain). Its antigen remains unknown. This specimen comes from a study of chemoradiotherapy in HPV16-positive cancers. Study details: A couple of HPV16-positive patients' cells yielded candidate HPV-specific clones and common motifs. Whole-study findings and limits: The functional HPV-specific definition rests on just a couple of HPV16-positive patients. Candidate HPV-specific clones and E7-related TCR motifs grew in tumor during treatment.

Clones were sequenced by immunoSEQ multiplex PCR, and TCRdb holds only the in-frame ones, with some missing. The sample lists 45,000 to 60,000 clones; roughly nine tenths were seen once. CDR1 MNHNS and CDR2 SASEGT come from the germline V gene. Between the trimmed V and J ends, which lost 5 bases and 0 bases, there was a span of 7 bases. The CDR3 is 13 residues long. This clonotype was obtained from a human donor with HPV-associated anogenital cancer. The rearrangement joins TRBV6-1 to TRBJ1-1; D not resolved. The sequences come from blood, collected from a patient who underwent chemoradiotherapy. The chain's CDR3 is CASSFQMNTEAFF. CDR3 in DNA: TGTGCCAGCAGTTTCCAGATGAACACTGAAGCTTTCTTT.